The present T cell receptor beta chain was sequenced within a study of regulatory T cells in long-lasting Graves disease. Both iRepertoire HTBI primers and Arm-PCR of CDR3 regions were used to build the TCR beta libraries. A single record per CDR3 protein comes from TCRdb applying MiXCR to the multiplex PCR reads. The sample consists of 500,000 to 800,000 distinct CDR3 sequences, around 32% of them appearing once. Time point denoted: persistent/refractory GD, antithyroid drugs over 5 years with positive TRAb. PBMC RNA was the source of the TCR library. This receptor was identified in a female donor with Graves disease. The sample consisted of peripheral blood mononuclear cells (PBMCs), taken when the disease was refractory, from a patient treated with antithyroid drugs.

The CDR3 loop reads CASSFGESGGNQPQHF. CDR3 sequence (DNA): TGTGCCAGCAGTTTTGGCGAGTCTGGGGGGAATCAGCCCCAGCATTTT. V is TRBV28 and J is TRBJ1-5; the D gene is possibly TRBD1 (5 bases). Looked up from germline, CDR1 is MDHEN and CDR2 is SYDVKM. The CDR3 is made up of 16 amino acids. With 3 bases removed from V and 4 bases from J, the gap between germline ends came to 16 bases.